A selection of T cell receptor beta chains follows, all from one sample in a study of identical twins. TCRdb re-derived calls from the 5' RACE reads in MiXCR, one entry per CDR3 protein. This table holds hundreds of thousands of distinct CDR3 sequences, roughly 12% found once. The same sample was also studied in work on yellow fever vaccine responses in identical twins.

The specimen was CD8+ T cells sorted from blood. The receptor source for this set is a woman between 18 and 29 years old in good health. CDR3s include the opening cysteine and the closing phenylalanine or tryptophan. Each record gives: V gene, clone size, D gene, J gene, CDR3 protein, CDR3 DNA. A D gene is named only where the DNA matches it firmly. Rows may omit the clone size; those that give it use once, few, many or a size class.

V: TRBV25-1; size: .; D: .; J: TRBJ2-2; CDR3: CASSDPLGQNTGELFF; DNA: TGTGCCAGCAGTGACCCCTTAGGGCAGAACACCGGGGAGCTGTTTTTT
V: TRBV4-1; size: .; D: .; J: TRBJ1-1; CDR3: CASSQDRASLNTEAFF; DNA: TGCGCCAGCAGCCAAGATAGGGCCAGCTTGAACACTGAAGCTTTCTTT
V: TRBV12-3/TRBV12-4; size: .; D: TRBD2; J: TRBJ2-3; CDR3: CASRLGLAGITDTQYF; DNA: TGTGCCAGCAGGTTAGGACTAGCGGGGATTACAGATACGCAGTATTTT
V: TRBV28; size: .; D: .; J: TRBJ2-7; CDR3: CASNLGDYEQYF; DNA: TGTGCCAGCAACCTAGGGGACTACGAGCAGTACTTC
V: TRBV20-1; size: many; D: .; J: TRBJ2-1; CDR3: CSARDGESSYNEQFF; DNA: TGCAGTGCTAGAGATGGGGAGAGCTCCTACAATGAGCAGTTCTTC
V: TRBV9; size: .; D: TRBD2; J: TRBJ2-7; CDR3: CASALAGGRGYEQYF; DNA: TGTGCCAGCGCACTAGCGGGAGGCCGGGGCTACGAGCAGTACTTC
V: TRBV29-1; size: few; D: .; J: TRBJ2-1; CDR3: CSVHPLSYNEQFF; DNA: TGCAGCGTCCACCCGCTCTCCTACAATGAGCAGTTCTTC
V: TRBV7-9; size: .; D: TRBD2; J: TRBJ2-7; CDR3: CASSLSSGTTYEQYF; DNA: TGTGCCAGCAGCTTGTCTAGCGGAACTACCTACGAGCAGTACTTC
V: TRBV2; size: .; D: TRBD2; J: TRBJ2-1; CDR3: CASRGLAFYNEQFF; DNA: TGTGCCAGCAGGGGACTAGCGTTCTACAATGAGCAGTTCTTC
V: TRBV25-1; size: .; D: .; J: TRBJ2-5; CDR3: CASSEFPDSQETQYF; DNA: TGTGCCAGCAGTGAATTTCCGGACAGCCAAGAGACCCAGTACTTC
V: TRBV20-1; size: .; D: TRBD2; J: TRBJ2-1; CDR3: CSARDPLTSAYNEQFF; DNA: TGCAGTGCTAGAGATCCCCTAACTAGCGCCTACAATGAGCAGTTCTTC
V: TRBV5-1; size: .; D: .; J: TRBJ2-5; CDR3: CASSFAVGPQETQYF; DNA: TGCGCCAGCAGCTTCGCCGTAGGGCCCCAAGAGACCCAGTACTTC
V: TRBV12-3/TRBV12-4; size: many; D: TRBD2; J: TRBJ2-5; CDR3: CASSSLSGSAETQYF; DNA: TGTGCCAGCAGTTCTCTTAGCGGGAGTGCGGAGACCCAGTACTTC
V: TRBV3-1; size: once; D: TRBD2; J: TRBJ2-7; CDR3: CASSHASGAYEQYF; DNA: TGTGCCAGCAGCCATGCTAGCGGGGCTTACGAGCAGTACTTC
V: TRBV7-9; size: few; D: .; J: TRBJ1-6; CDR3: CASSPVRGSDSPLHF; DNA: TGTGCCAGCAGCCCCGTAAGGGGGTCAGATTCACCCCTCCACTTT
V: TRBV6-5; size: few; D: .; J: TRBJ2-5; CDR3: CASSYAGETQYF; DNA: TGTGCCAGCAGTTATGCCGGGGAGACCCAGTACTTC